The T cell receptor beta chain under discussion was sequenced for a study of blood T cell repertoires in COVID-19. The wider study: Collection of acute and convalescent COVID-19 samples took place in the United States, Italy and Spain. The cDNA or gDNA used as material had been derived from T cells, B-cell-depleted T cells, or PBMCs.

Germline assignment: CDR1 KGHDR and CDR2 SFDVKD. V lost 4 bases to trimming and J lost 7 bases, with 3 bases between them. The CDR3 contains 11 residues. How the authors handled the data: Reference gene primer amplification in the assay estimated nucleated cell counts. Measured with immunoSEQ multiplex PCR; TCRdb has only the in-frame clones, and not every one. V and J calls and clone size are as listed in that table; D and trimming were resolved from the DNA. The sample lists roughly 190,000 clones; around four fifths were seen once. This receptor was taken from a man in his forties or fifties with active or convalescent COVID-19. J is TRBJ2-2 and V is TRBV24-1; unclear D gene. Sequenced sample: peripheral blood. The CDR3 sequence: CATSDFGELFF. The CDR3 nucleotides are TGTGCCACCAGTGACTTCGGGGAGCTGTTTTTT.